This T cell receptor (beta chain) originates from a study of blood T cell repertoires in COVID-19. Study information: Both acute and convalescent COVID-19 samples were obtained from the United States, Italy and Spain.

Those who participated ranged in age from roughly 18 to 100 years and resided in 24 US areas. A PCR-confirmed or clinician-diagnosed COVID-19 case had contacted exposed participants within 2 weeks of entry. Original data processing: It was from reference gene primer amplification that nucleated cell counts were estimated. Data came from immunoSEQ multiplex PCR; TCRdb stores just in-frame clones and leaves some out. V, J and clone size are taken as reported in that table, and D and trimming were inferred from the DNA itself. The sample includes about 140,000 clones, more than 80% of them seen just once. This receptor was obtained from a young woman who had been exposed to COVID-19. Material: PBMCs or T cells enriched from blood (not recorded which).

CDR3 in DNA: TGTGCCAGCAGCCAAAATCTAGCGGGAGGGTACAATGAGCAGTTCTTC. It translates to CASSQNLAGGYNEQFF. The chain links TRBV7-7 to TRBJ2-1; 12 bases are shared with TRBD2. With V trimmed by 5 bases and J by 4 bases, 6 bases remained unmatched. The CDR3 is made up of 16 amino acids. In germline, CDR1 is SSHAT, CDR2 FNYEAQ (reference sequence).